This is a list of T cell receptor beta chains from one sample in a study of control samples from healthy donors and cancer patients. The method was immunoSEQ multiplex PCR; TCRdb's version includes in-frame clones alone and lacks a portion of them. In the table there are 65,000 to 100,000 clones, around 91% of which are singletons. Sequencing used blood. Receptor source: a man in his forties or fifties in good health. CDR3s include the opening cysteine and the closing phenylalanine or tryptophan. D genes are given only for firm matches. Where a row states a size, it is once, few, many or the class of an expanded clone; other rows omit it.

size,D,V,J,CDR3,DNA
-,-,TRBV2,TRBJ1-1,CASSESGSHTEAFF,TGTGCCAGCAGTGAGAGTGGGTCTCACACTGAAGCTTTCTTT
-,-,TRBV7-9,TRBJ2-7,CASSLAEAYEQYF,TGTGCCAGCAGCTTAGCGGAGGCTTACGAGCAGTACTTC
few,-,TRBV27,TRBJ2-5,CASSLSGAGQGGQYF,TGTGCCAGCAGTTTATCGGGGGCAGGACAAGGAGGCCAGTACTTC
-,TRBD1,TRBV23-1,TRBJ1-4,CASSHGARTGTTMKLFF,TGCGCCAGCAGTCACGGCGCTCGGACAGGGACTACTATGAAACTGTTTTTT
-,TRBD1,TRBV19,TRBJ2-1,CATQVQGAGGEQFF,TGTGCCACCCAGGTACAGGGGGCTGGTGGTGAGCAGTTCTTC
-,-,TRBV27,TRBJ1-6,CASSLRGGNSPLHF,TGTGCCAGCAGTTTGAGGGGTGGGAATTCACCCCTCCACTTT
once,-,TRBV5-6,TRBJ2-1,CASSPALGGGGQFF,TGTGCCAGCAGCCCTGCGCTGGGGGGAGGTGGGCAGTTCTTC
-,-,TRBV19,TRBJ2-3,CASSIDLGLPTDTQYF,TGTGCCAGTAGTATAGATTTGGGACTTCCCACAGATACGCAGTATTTT
once,-,TRBV27,TRBJ2-2,CASSVRWGVGPNTGELFF,TGTGCCAGCAGTGTCCGGTGGGGGGTAGGGCCGAACACCGGGGAGCTGTTTTTT
-,TRBD1,TRBV6-1,TRBJ1-2,CASSEVLGQLGYTF,TGTGCCAGCAGTGAAGTTCTGGGACAGCTAGGCTACACCTTC
once,-,TRBV19,TRBJ2-2,CASSAQGLMPGELFF,TGTGCCAGTAGTGCACAAGGACTTATGCCCGGGGAGCTGTTTTTT
-,-,TRBV7-9,TRBJ2-5,CASEGGGVGTQYF,TGTGCCAGCGAGGGAGGGGGCGTCGGGACCCAGTACTTC
few,TRBD2,TRBV29-1,TRBJ2-7,CSVESSGGEEQYF,TGCAGCGTTGAGTCTAGCGGGGGGGAGGAGCAGTACTTC
-,-,TRBV18,TRBJ2-7,CASSPPAREIEQYF,TGTGCCAGCTCACCACCCGCTAGGGAGATCGAGCAGTACTTC
-,TRBD1,TRBV7-8,TRBJ2-5,CASSLALGAGGETQYF,TGTGCCAGCAGCTTAGCGTTGGGGGCAGGGGGAGAGACCCAGTACTTC
once,-,TRBV7-9,TRBJ1-1,CASSFRGRHYGKLTEAFF,TGTGCCAGCAGCTTCCGTGGCCGACATTACGGCAAACTCACTGAAGCTTTCTTT
-,-,TRBV12-3/TRBV12-4,TRBJ1-1,CASSTMNTEAFF,TGTGCCAGCAGTACCATGAACACTGAAGCTTTCTTT
-,-,TRBV5-1,TRBJ1-2,CASSPPGRDYGYTF,TGCGCCAGCAGCCCACCGGGACGGGACTATGGCTACACCTTC
-,-,TRBV5-1,TRBJ1-6,CASSVRPQAGNSPLHF,TGCGCCAGCAGCGTACGACCCCAGGCGGGCAATTCACCCCTCCACTTT
-,-,TRBV7-2,TRBJ1-3,CASSFGDTLGNTIYF,TGTGCCAGCAGCTTCGGGGACACCCTAGGAAACACCATATATTTT
-,TRBD1,TRBV7-8,TRBJ1-1,CASSSGQAMNTEAFF,TGTGCCAGCAGCTCCGGACAGGCAATGAACACTGAAGCTTTCTTT
-,TRBD2,TRBV19,TRBJ2-3,CASSISGDPTDTQYF,TGTGCCAGTAGTATTAGCGGGGATCCCACAGATACGCAGTATTTT
-,-,TRBV4-3,TRBJ2-2,CASSQERGTGELFF,TGCGCCAGCAGCCAAGAAAGGGGCACCGGGGAGCTGTTTTTT
once,-,TRBV5-1,TRBJ1-1,CASSLMGRGNTEAFF,TGCGCCAGCAGCTTGATGGGGAGGGGGAACACTGAAGCTTTCTTT
-,-,TRBV10-2,TRBJ2-7,CASSAVLGYEQYF,TGCGCCAGCAGTGCGGTCCTTGGCTACGAGCAGTACTTC
-,-,TRBV6-1,TRBJ1-2,CASSGRGAGYTF,TGTGCCAGCTCGGGAAGGGGCGCCGGCTACACCTTC
-,TRBD1,TRBV19,TRBJ1-6,CASSRGQGANNSPLHF,TGTGCCAGTAGTAGAGGACAGGGGGCGAATAATTCACCCCTCCACTTT
-,-,TRBV19,TRBJ1-4,CASTYRTVGEKLFF,TGTGCCAGTACTTATCGGACAGTCGGCGAAAAACTGTTTTTT
-,-,TRBV3-1/TRBV3-2,TRBJ1-2,CASSPGLLYGYTF,TGTGCCAGCAGCCCCGGACTGTTATATGGCTACACCTTC
-,-,TRBV7-8,TRBJ2-1,CASSTAPDPYNEQFF,TGTGCCAGCAGTACAGCCCCTGATCCTTACAATGAGCAGTTCTTC
-,TRBD1,TRBV10-3,TRBJ1-4,CAIRGTGMEEKLFF,TGTGCCATCAGGGGGACAGGAATGGAGGAAAAACTGTTTTTT
-,TRBD1,TRBV6-5,TRBJ1-6,CASSGGTGGNSPLHF,TGTGCCAGCAGCGGGGGGACAGGGGGAAATTCACCCCTCCACTTT
-,-,TRBV6-4,TRBJ1-5,CASSDKRDVPRQPQHF,TGTGCCAGCAGTGACAAGAGAGATGTACCGAGGCAGCCCCAGCATTTT
once,-,TRBV6-6,TRBJ1-5,CASSYSGANNQPQHF,TGTGCCAGCAGTTACTCAGGGGCCAACAATCAGCCCCAGCATTTT
-,-,TRBV19,TRBJ1-3,CASSPGGFSGNTIYF,TGTGCCAGTAGTCCAGGCGGATTCTCTGGAAACACCATATATTTT
-,-,TRBV7-2,TRBJ1-6,CASSPTGVNSPLHF,TGTGCCAGCAGCCCGACGGGGGTCAATTCACCCCTCCACTTT
-,-,TRBV30,TRBJ2-2,CAWSNTAATGELFF,TGTGCCTGGAGTAATACCGCCGCCACCGGGGAGCTGTTTTTT
-,TRBD1,TRBV7-9,TRBJ1-2,CASSSQGFGAFYGYTF,TGTGCCAGCAGCTCACAGGGGTTTGGGGCTTTCTATGGCTACACCTTC
-,TRBD1,TRBV5-1,TRBJ2-7,CASSWTGGNEQYF,TGCGCCAGCAGCTGGACAGGGGGCAACGAGCAGTACTTC
-,-,TRBV7-7,TRBJ2-7,CASSPSGLSYEQYF,TGTGCCAGCAGTCCCTCGGGACTTTCCTACGAGCAGTACTTC
-,-,TRBV7-2,TRBJ1-4,CASSLSSSRPEGLFF,TGTGCCAGCAGCTTGTCCTCGAGTCGACCAGAGGGACTGTTTTTT